The 25 T cell receptor beta chains below all came from one sample that was sequenced in a study of T-cell reconstitution after alpha-beta-depleted transplantation in children. Unique molecular identifiers were incorporated when the TCRbeta library was constructed. In TCRdb, the PCR reads were re-called with MiXCR into one record per CDR3 protein. The sample lists roughly 100,000 distinct CDR3 sequences, less than 6% occurring once. The sample here was PBMCs, mostly from graft donor cells, taken 60 days after TCRalphabeta/CD19-depleted stem cell transplant. The receptors stem from a female patient aged 2 to 10 who had a stem cell transplant for Fanconi anemia, so the T cells may come from the graft donor.

The table lists this clonotype with a few counts. V usage is TRBV7-4 and J usage is TRBJ2-1, with TRBD2 matching over 9 bases. This CDR3 is 16 amino acids long. In germline, CDR1 is SGHVT, CDR2 SQSDAQ. V gave up 0 bases and J gave up 5 bases; unmatched junction bases: 5. The CDR3 loop is CASSLAAGGPHNEQFF. The CDR3 bases are TGTGCCAGCAGCTTAGCGGCGGGGGGGCCCCACAATGAGCAGTTCTTC.

At least ten counts were recorded for this clonotype. V and J are TRBV7-7 and TRBJ2-1; 7 bases align to TRBD1. Germline assignment: CDR1 SSHAT and CDR2 FNYEAQ (reference sequence). The CDR3 runs to 13 residues. The ends lost 4 bases at V and 7 bases at J; junction bases unmatched: 4. CDR3 sequence: CASSSDRANEQFF. Here the CDR3 DNA reads TGTGCCAGCAGCTCAGACAGGGCGAATGAGCAGTTCTTC.

The chain is built from TRBV12-3 or TRBV12-4 and TRBJ2-1; 9 bases agree with TRBD2. The CDR3 spans 14 residues. Trimming took 3 bases from V and 5 from J; bases not matched to a gene: 2. CDR3 amino acids: CASSLAGGDNEQFF. CDR3 nucleotides: TGTGCCAGCAGTTTGGCGGGGGGGGACAATGAGCAGTTCTTC.

In its sample, this clonotype was seen many times. V usage is TRBV28 and J usage is TRBJ1-6; D is uncertain. V dropped 5 bases and J dropped 5 bases, with 10 bases sitting between them. CDR1 and CDR2 (germline): MDHEN, SYDVKM. The length of the CDR3 is 14 residues. For the CDR3, the DNA is TGTGCCAGCAGTAGACGAACTAATAATTCACCCCTCCACTTT. Amino acids: CASSRRTNNSPLHF.

Many counts were recorded for this clonotype. At one boundary the junction diverges from the germline segment, which might be a read error. The chain is built from TRBV5-1 and TRBJ2-7, with 14 bases lining up with TRBD2. The CDR3 has 15 amino acids. Germline CDR1 and CDR2: SGHRS and YFSETQ. CDR3: CASTQGGTSGRSGSF. The DNA for the CDR3 is TGCGCCAGCACCCAAGGCGGGACTAGCGGGAGAAGTGGCAGCTTC. Full variable domain (rest looked up from reference TRBV5-1 and TRBJ2-7): KAGVTQTPRYLIKTRGQQVTLSCSPISGHRSVSWYQQTPGQGLQFLFEYFSETQRNKGNFPGRFSGRQFSNSRSEMNVSTLELGDSALYLCASTQGGTSGRSGSFGPGTRLTVT.

This clonotype came up many times. The V gene is TRBV12-3 or TRBV12-4, the J gene TRBJ2-3; unclear D gene. This CDR3 contains 13 residues. V lost 6 bases to trimming and J lost 6 bases, with 13 bases between them. The CDR3 nucleotides are TGTGCCAGCAGGAGATCTAGAACCGATACGCAGTATTTT. Amino acid sequence: CASRRSRTDTQYF.

This clonotype has at least ten counts. The J gene is TRBJ2-1, the V gene TRBV5-1; 8 bases agree with TRBD2. CDR3 length: 16 amino acids. CDR1 and CDR2 from the germline V gene are SGHRS and YFSETQ. V lost 0 bases and J lost 6; bases outside the gene matches: 8. In DNA form, the CDR3 reads TGCGCCAGCAGCTTGGGGTTTCGGGAGGGATCCAATGAGCAGTTCTTC. Translating it yields CASSLGFREGSNEQFF. Drawing the rest from reference TRBV5-1 and TRBJ2-1, the complete variable domain is KAGVTQTPRYLIKTRGQQVTLSCSPISGHRSVSWYQQTPGQGLQFLFEYFSETQRNKGNFPGRFSGRQFSNSRSEMNVSTLELGDSALYLCASSLGFREGSNEQFFGPGTRLTVL.

This clonotype was picked up many times. The V gene is TRBV24-1, the J gene TRBJ2-2; TRBD2 aligns across 8 bases. With 5 bases clipped from V and 0 bases from J, the junction kept 10 bases outside the gene matches. This CDR3 comprises 18 residues. The germline V gene has CDR1 KGHDR and CDR2 SFDVKD. This CDR3 is CATSGGLAGPSNTGELFF. In DNA, the CDR3 is TGTGCCACCAGTGGAGGATTAGCGGGACCTTCGAACACCGGGGAGCTGTTTTTT.

This clonotype appeared many times. The V and J genes are TRBV5-6 and TRBJ2-1, with D possibly matching TRBD1 (6 bases). Germline CDR1 SGHDT, CDR2 YYEEEE. V lost 2 bases and J 6 bases, leaving 9 bases between the germline ends. The CDR3 runs to 13 residues. The CDR3 DNA reads as TGTGCCAGCAGCTTTAAAGGGGGCAATGAGCAGTTCTTC. Its protein is CASSFKGGNEQFF.

The table lists this clonotype with a few counts. This chain uses TRBV5-5 with TRBJ2-7, with 7 bases that match TRBD2. The CDR3 covers 15 residues. Germline trimming cut 0 bases from V and 3 bases from J; bases unmatched to any gene: 6. The germline gives CDR1 SGHKS, CDR2 YYEKEE (reference sequence). The CDR3 DNA follows: TGTGCCAGCAGCTTGGAGGGACTACGGGTCTACGAGCAGTACTTC. Amino acid sequence: CASSLEGLRVYEQYF.

This clonotype was recorded at least ten times. This rearrangement joins TRBV20-1 to TRBJ1-4; possibly TRBD1 for D (5 bases). CDR1 and CDR2 from the germline V gene are DFQATT and SNEGSKA (reference sequence). The CDR3 loop spans 12 amino acids. Trimming took 4 bases from V and 2 from J, leaving 5 bases between them. The CDR3 reads CSATGTNEKLFF. The DNA for the CDR3 is TGCAGTGCTACAGGGACTAATGAAAAACTGTTTTTT.

This clonotype was seen many times. The V and J genes are TRBV20-1 and TRBJ1-1; D possibly corresponds to TRBD1 (5 bases). CDR1 DFQATT and CDR2 SNEGSKA come from the germline V gene (reference sequence). CDR3 length: 13 residues. The V end was cut by 4 bases, the J end by 1 base, with 10 bases between. CDR3 loop: CSATRTWNTEAFF. The CDR3 DNA is TGCAGTGCTACCCGGACATGGAACACTGAAGCTTTCTTT.

As for this clonotype: A junction end diverges from the germline sequence, so it may reflect a read error. The chain recombines TRBV20-1 with TRBJ2-7; TRBD1 aligns across 11 bases. The CDR3 length is 9 residues. Germline V gene data show CDR1 as DFQATT and CDR2 as SNEGSKA (reference sequence). The CDR3 sequence is CSAGQGGNF. The CDR3 DNA is TGCAGTGCGGGACAGGGGGGAAACTTC.

This clonotype was observed a handful of times. This chain uses TRBV5-1 with TRBJ2-6; TRBD1 aligns across 7 bases. J gave up 1 base and V 0 bases, and 4 bases lay outside the gene matches. The CDR3 totals 17 residues. CDR1 is SGHRS and CDR2 is YFSETQ in the germline V gene. The CDR3 loop is CASSLGVTGSGANVLTF. The CDR3 DNA is TGCGCCAGCAGCTTGGGGGTGACAGGGTCTGGGGCCAACGTCCTGACTTTC. Supplemented by reference TRBV5-1 and TRBJ2-6, the full variable domain reads KAGVTQTPRYLIKTRGQQVTLSCSPISGHRSVSWYQQTPGQGLQFLFEYFSETQRNKGNFPGRFSGRQFSNSRSEMNVSTLELGDSALYLCASSLGVTGSGANVLTFGAGSRLTVL.

This clonotype was counted at least ten times. This sequence joins TRBV7-3 and TRBJ2-3; either TRBD1 or TRBD2 may supply D (6 bases each). With 3 bases removed from V and 0 bases from J, the gap between germline ends came to 10 bases. Germline lookup yields CDR1 SGHTA and CDR2 FQGTGA. This CDR3 has 15 amino acids. As DNA, the CDR3 is TGTGCCAGCAGCTTTCTAGGGGGGAGCACAGATACGCAGTATTTT. This translates into CASSFLGGSTDTQYF.

This clonotype was counted a few times. The V and J genes are TRBV6-1 and TRBJ2-3, with TRBD2 matching over 9 bases. The CDR3 is 16 residues long. Germline V gene lookup returns CDR1 MNHNS and CDR2 SASEGT. The J segment lost 2 bases and the V segment lost 1 base, leaving 4 bases of the junction unmatched. The CDR3 coding sequence is TGTGCCAGCAGTGAAGGTAGCGGGGGACACACAGATACGCAGTATTTT. The encoded protein is CASSEGSGGHTDTQYF.

This clonotype was detected ten times or more. The rearrangement joins TRBV11-2 to TRBJ2-7, with 12 bases aligning to TRBD2. CDR1 SGHAT and CDR2 FQNNGV come from the germline V gene. Germline trimming cut 5 bases from V and 6 bases from J; bases unmatched to any gene: 8. This CDR3 contains 15 residues. Written as DNA, the CDR3 is TGTGCCAGCAGCGCCCAACTAGCGGGAGGTAGCGAGCAGTACTTC. This sequence encodes CASSAQLAGGSEQYF.

This clonotype was found many times. The chain combines TRBV19 with TRBJ1-5; TRBD1 aligns across 9 bases. V shed 5 bases and J 6 bases; nucleotides not matched to a gene: 5. Germline CDR1 LNHDA, CDR2 SQIVND (reference sequence). The CDR3 has 14 amino acids. DNA for the CDR3: TGTGCCAGTAGTCTACAGGGGGCGATTCAGCCCCAGCATTTT. Residues: CASSLQGAIQPQHF.

The chain couples TRBV5-6 to TRBJ1-4, with TRBD1 matching over 8 bases. Trimming removed 7 bases from V and 8 bases from J; junction bases left unmatched: 7. Germline V gene lookup returns CDR1 SGHDT and CDR2 YYEEEE. The CDR3 has 13 amino acids. In DNA form, the CDR3 reads TGTGCCAGCTCAGGGGGCAGAGGGGAAAAACTGTTTTTT. It codes for CASSGGRGEKLFF. The variable domain in full, with the rest retrieved from reference TRBV5-6 and TRBJ1-4, is DAGVTQSPTHLIKTRGQQVTLRCSPKSGHDTVSWYQQALGQGPQFIFQYYEEEERQRGNFPDRFSGHQFPNYSSELNVNALLLGDSALYLCASSGGRGEKLFFGSGTQLSVL.

This clonotype was counted many times. V and J are TRBV29-1 and TRBJ1-2; D not resolved. The CDR3 covers 14 residues. Trimming shortened V by 7 bases and J by 0 bases, and 15 bases separated the two germline ends. CDR1 and CDR2 from the germline V gene are SQVTM and ANQGSEA. The CDR3 reads CSEVEFPANYGYTF. In DNA form, the CDR3 reads TGCAGCGAAGTCGAGTTCCCGGCTAACTATGGCTACACCTTC. Full variable domain (remainder filled in from reference TRBV29-1 and TRBJ1-2): SAVISQKPSRDICQRGTSLTIQCQVDSQVTMMFWYRQQPGQSLTLIATANQGSEATYESGFVIDKFPISRPNLTFSTLTVSNMSPEDSSIYLCSEVEFPANYGYTFGSGTRLTVV.

This clonotype was counted ten times or more. This chain connects TRBV11-2 to TRBJ2-1; the D gene is possibly TRBD1 (6 bases). The CDR3 totals 13 residues. In germline, CDR1 is SGHAT, CDR2 FQNNGV. The V and J ends lost 5 bases and 7 bases respectively, with 12 bases between them. This CDR3 is CASSQRTVNEQFF. CDR3 in DNA: TGTGCCAGCAGCCAGCGGACAGTGAATGAGCAGTTCTTC. Full variable domain (remainder filled in from reference TRBV11-2 and TRBJ2-1): EAGVAQSPRYKIIEKRQSVAFWCNPISGHATLYWYQQILGQGPKLLIQFQNNGVVDDSQLPKDRFSAERLKGVDSTLKIQPAKLEDSAVYLCASSQRTVNEQFFGPGTRLTVL.

At least ten counts were recorded for this clonotype. The J gene is TRBJ2-1, the V gene TRBV6-5, with D maybe TRBD2 (5 bases). Germline values: CDR1 MNHEY, CDR2 SVGAGI. The CDR3 has 12 amino acids. V was shortened by 6 bases and J by 10 bases, with 13 bases between the two germline ends. CDR3 nucleotide sequence: TGTGCCAGCAGGGGCCCATCGGGGGAGCAGTTCTTC. It codes for CASRGPSGEQFF.

The chain is built from TRBV20-1 and TRBJ2-3; a possible D gene is TRBD2 (6 bases). V was clipped by 3 bases and J by 6 bases, with 10 bases between them. The CDR3 length is 12 residues. Germline lookup yields CDR1 DFQATT and CDR2 SNEGSKA (reference sequence). The CDR3: CSARTLADTQYF. The CDR3 region has the DNA TGCAGTGCTAGGACTCTAGCGGATACGCAGTATTTT.

This clonotype appeared many times. The gene calls are TRBV7-3 and TRBJ1-3; D is possibly TRBD1 (5 bases). The germline V gene encodes CDR1 SGHTA and CDR2 FQGTGA. V shed 2 bases and J shed 0 bases, with 11 bases lying between them. The CDR3 runs 16 residues. The CDR3 DNA follows: TGTGCCAGCAGCTTAGGGCCACAGGACTCTGGAAACACCATATATTTT. This codes for CASSLGPQDSGNTIYF.

This clonotype turned up a few times. The chain links TRBV27 to TRBJ2-1; 7 nucleotides match TRBD1. The J segment lost 6 bases and the V segment lost 6 bases, leaving 5 bases of the junction unmatched. CDR1 is MNHEY, CDR2 SMNVEV, per germline (reference sequence). The CDR3 spans 13 residues. The CDR3 spells CASSLRQGNEQFF. The CDR3 bases are TGTGCCAGCAGCCTGCGACAGGGCAATGAGCAGTTCTTC.